These T cell receptor beta chains were read from a single sample in a study of CD8 T cells in ankylosing spondylitis. TCRdb recomputed calls from the 5' RACE reads with MiXCR, one row per CDR3 protein. The repertoire holds just under 95,000 distinct CDR3 sequences, with about 9% as singletons. Material: blood, either unsorted or a sorted T cell fraction (not recorded which). These receptors originate from a male donor with ankylosing spondylitis or in good health (not recorded which). Both conserved end residues are trimmed from each CDR3.

V	J	CDR3
TRBV18	TRBJ1-1	ASSEQQGEAF
TRBV7-3	TRBJ1-1	ASSPGQVWEAF
TRBV20-1	TRBJ2-5	SARYPAGSHPETQY
TRBV28	TRBJ2-3	ASSLPGGQADTQY
TRBV7-8	TRBJ2-5	ASSGNRAVKGETQY
TRBV29-1	TRBJ2-5	TSGEETQY
TRBV27	TRBJ1-1	ASSSWTGSTEAF
TRBV20-1	TRBJ1-5	SAGRGNQPQH
TRBV27	TRBJ2-7	ASSLDSTYEQY
TRBV7-2	TRBJ1-1	ASSLVTVQGGTEAF
TRBV10-3	TRBJ1-5	AISEPDGNQPQH
TRBV4-2	TRBJ2-5	ASSQERFQETQY
TRBV6-6	TRBJ1-5	ASSADSNQPQH
TRBV12-3/TRBV12-4	TRBJ1-4	ASSGDGIELF
TRBV28	TRBJ2-7	ASSWSYEQY
TRBV30	TRBJ2-4	AWSRDRALAKNIQY
TRBV5-1	TRBJ2-2	ASSSGQSSDTGELF
TRBV7-2	TRBJ2-3	ASSFKSGTDTQY
TRBV28	TRBJ2-7	ASSLGQGAGY
TRBV20-1	TRBJ1-1	SARAFYGGTEAF
TRBV7-8	TRBJ1-5	ASSLAPSAGNQPQH
TRBV28	TRBJ1-5	ASSPRTGTQPQH
TRBV6-5	TRBJ2-3	ASSYSTRLTDTQY
TRBV5-1	TRBJ2-1	ASSLAPSGPYNEQF